This T cell receptor (beta chain) was obtained from a study of T cells after yellow fever vaccination. The study, taken as a whole, reports: Among primary-vaccination clones, most reappeared after the booster, at almost 98% for CD4 and around 91% for CD8. Repertoires obtained by FACS sorting could include abundant clonotypes that entered as contaminants from the bulk population. Some clonotypes, a small share, were shared between CD4 and CD8 compartments. The secondary response peaked faster, at day 5 versus 15, but was weaker.

TCRdb processed the 5' RACE reads anew with MiXCR; each CDR3 protein has one entry. This repertoire shows about 630,000 distinct CDR3 sequences, around an eighth found once; its top ten account for more than 12%. This clonotype was observed a handful of times. Its antigen is as yet unknown. The CDR3 loop spans 20 amino acids. The germline V gene has CDR1 ENHRY and CDR2 SYGVKD. The ends lost 3 bases at V and 2 bases at J; junction bases unmatched: 19. The sequenced sample was PBMCs, obtained on the day of the yellow fever booster vaccination. The V and J genes are TRBV10-3 and TRBJ2-7; 10 bases match TRBD1. The sequence was collected from a man aged 25-40 years who received the YFV17D yellow fever vaccine. The CDR3 is CAISDTLNRDRGQETYEQYF. The CDR3 bases are TGTGCCATCAGTGATACCTTAAACCGGGACAGGGGCCAGGAAACCTACGAGCAGTACTTC.